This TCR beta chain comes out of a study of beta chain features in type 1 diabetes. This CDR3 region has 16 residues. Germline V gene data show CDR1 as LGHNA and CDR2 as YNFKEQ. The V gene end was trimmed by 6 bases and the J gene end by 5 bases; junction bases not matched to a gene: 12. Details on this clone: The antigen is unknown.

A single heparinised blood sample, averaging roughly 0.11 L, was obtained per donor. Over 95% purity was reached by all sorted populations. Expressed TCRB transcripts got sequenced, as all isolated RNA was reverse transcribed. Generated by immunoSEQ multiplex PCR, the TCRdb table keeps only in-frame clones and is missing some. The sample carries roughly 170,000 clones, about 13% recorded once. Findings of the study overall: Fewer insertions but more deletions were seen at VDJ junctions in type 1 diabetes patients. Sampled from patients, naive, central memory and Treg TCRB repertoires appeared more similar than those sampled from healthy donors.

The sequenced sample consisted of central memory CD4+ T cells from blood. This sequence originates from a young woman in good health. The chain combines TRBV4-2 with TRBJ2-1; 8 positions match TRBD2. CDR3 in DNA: TGTGCCAGCAGTCCTTTGGCGGGAGGTTTCGACAATGAGCAGTTCTTC. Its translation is CASSPLAGGFDNEQFF.